The next 23 T cell receptor beta chains were all read from a single sample in a study of blood T cell repertoires in COVID-19. Sequenced by immunoSEQ multiplex PCR; TCRdb stores in-frame clones only, minus some. The sample carries some 270,000 clones, 70% to 85% recorded once. The sample consisted of peripheral blood. Source of these receptors: a human donor with COVID-19, enrolled during active disease. The donor label of this sample is uncertain.

The chain joins TRBV28 to TRBJ1-2; D is uncertain. Germline V gene sequence: CDR1 MDHEN, CDR2 SYDVKM. The CDR3 runs to 15 residues. Trimming pared 6 bases from V and 4 bases from J, leaving 18 bases between. The CDR3 DNA reads as TGTGCCAGCAGCCCCGGTGGCAGGCCTGCCTATGGCTACACCTTC. Its protein product is CASSPGGRPAYGYTF.

The chain combines TRBV9 with TRBJ1-2, with 9 bases aligning to TRBD1. The junction had 9 bases not matched to a gene; V was cut back by 6 bases and J by 0 bases. The length of the CDR3 is 16 residues. Germline-derived CDR1 and CDR2 are SGDLS and YYNGEE. CDR3 in DNA: TGTGCCAGCACCTGGACAGGGGCGAACACTAACTATGGCTACACCTTC. Protein: CASTWTGANTNYGYTF.

This clone was recorded once. The chain has TRBV30 and TRBJ1-1; possibly TRBD1 for D (5 bases). V gave up 2 bases and J gave up 0 bases, with 13 bases separating them. In germline, CDR1 is GTSNPN, CDR2 SVGIG (reference sequence). This CDR3 has 15 amino acids. CDR3 coding DNA: TGTGCCTGGAGTCCGTTCAGGGTGATGAACACTGAAGCTTTCTTT. Protein product: CAWSPFRVMNTEAFF.

The chain carries TRBV28 and TRBJ1-5; D is uncertain. CDR1 is MDHEN and CDR2 is SYDVKM in the germline V gene. This CDR3 has 12 residues. Trimming left V 6 bases short and J 4 bases short, with 7 bases between. CDR3 nucleotides: TGTGCCAGCAGATCTCGTAATCAGCCCCAGCATTTT. Its protein product is CASRSRNQPQHF.

The chain carries TRBV3-1 (or the pseudogene TRBV3-2) and TRBJ1-3; D is possibly TRBD1 (5 bases). The CDR3 covers 15 residues. The germline V gene encodes CDR1 LGHDT and CDR2 YNNKEL (reference sequence). V lost 4 bases, J lost 3 bases, and 13 bases lay in between. The CDR3 DNA is TGTGCCAGCAGCCGGTCACAGGTACGTGGAAACACCATATATTTT. Protein: CASSRSQVRGNTIYF.

This clone was recorded a few times. CDR3 sequence (DNA): TGTGCCAGCAGCTTAGGTCCTGGGACTAGCGGGAGCTACGAGCAGTACTTC. It encodes CASSLGPGTSGSYEQYF. J is TRBJ2-7 and V is TRBV7-2; the match to TRBD2 covers 14 bases. The germline gives CDR1 SGHTA, CDR2 FQGNSA. V was pared by 1 base and J by 3 bases, with 5 bases of the junction left unmatched. The CDR3 covers 17 residues.

As regards this clone: A clone one base away is much larger, so this may be a read error. The chain couples TRBV3-1 (or the pseudogene TRBV3-2) to TRBJ1-1; 8 bases are a match to TRBD1. Trimming removed 4 bases from V and 3 bases from J; junction bases left unmatched: 4. CDR1 is LGHDT and CDR2 is YNNKEL in the germline V gene (reference sequence). The CDR3 sequence is 14 residues long. This CDR3 is CASSPGQADTEAFF. Here the CDR3 DNA reads TGTGCCAGCAGCCCGGGACAGGCGGACACTGAAGCTTTCTTT.

This chain joins TRBV5-6 and TRBJ1-5, with 8 bases matching TRBD1. The CDR3 is made up of 14 amino acids. Per the germline V gene, CDR1 is SGHDT and CDR2 is YYEEEE. J lost 1 base, V lost 3 bases, and 0 bases had no gene match. This CDR3 is CASSWTGSNQPQHF. The CDR3 region has the DNA TGTGCCAGCAGCTGGACAGGGAGCAATCAGCCCCAGCATTTT.

The genes are TRBV28 and TRBJ1-1; D is unclear. Germline V lookup: CDR1 MDHEN, CDR2 SYDVKM. The length of the CDR3 is 14 residues. With 6 bases removed from V and 0 bases from J, the gap between germline ends came to 11 bases. CDR3 amino acids: CASSPRRLNTEAFF. The CDR3 coding sequence is TGTGCCAGCAGCCCGAGGCGGCTGAACACTGAAGCTTTCTTT.

This clone was seen a single time. This chain links TRBV3-1 (or the pseudogene TRBV3-2) with TRBJ2-7; perhaps TRBD1 as D (6 bases). This CDR3 has 15 residues. Trimming removed 3 bases at V and 3 bases at J, with 15 bases between. Germline V gives CDR1 LGHDT, CDR2 YNNKEL (reference sequence). The CDR3 is CASSQFQGTHYEQYF. The DNA of the CDR3 is TGTGCCAGCAGCCAGTTCCAGGGGACGCACTACGAGCAGTACTTC.

V and J are TRBV11-3 and TRBJ1-1; 7 nucleotides agree with TRBD1. Trimming cost V 0 bases and J 8 bases; bases outside gene matches: 0. The CDR3 is 12 amino acids. CDR1 is SGHNT and CDR2 is YENEEA in the germline V gene. CDR3 nucleotides: TGTGCCAGCAGCTTAGAGACAGGGGAAGCTTTCTTT. Encoded protein: CASSLETGEAFF.

In its sample, this clone was seen once. The CDR3 coding sequence is TGTGCCAGCAGGCAGCCCCGGGGAATCCACACTGAAGCTTTCTTT. It encodes CASRQPRGIHTEAFF. The rearrangement links TRBV6-5 to TRBJ1-1; D ambiguous. CDR1 and CDR2 (germline): MNHEY, SVGAGI. V was pared by 6 bases and J by 3 bases, with 17 bases between. The CDR3 length is 15 residues.

This clone was seen more than once but under ten times. V is TRBV9 and J is TRBJ1-5; tentative D call: TRBD1 (6 bases). V was clipped by 1 base and J by 6 bases, with 14 bases between them. The CDR3 length is 15 residues. Germline assignment: CDR1 SGDLS and CDR2 YYNGEE. The CDR3 region has the DNA TGTGCCAGCAGCGTAAACGACAGGTGGGGTCAGCCCCAGCATTTT. It codes for CASSVNDRWGQPQHF.

The table lists this clone with a count of one. This chain uses TRBV5-4 with TRBJ1-1; D is perhaps TRBD1 (6 bases). The length of the CDR3 is 12 residues. V was trimmed by 3 bases and J by 11 bases, leaving 14 bases between them. Germline loops: CDR1 SGHNT, CDR2 YYREEE (reference sequence). The chain's CDR3 is CASSSSGTMAFF. CDR3 nucleotides: TGTGCCAGCAGCTCCAGTGGGACAATGGCTTTCTTT.

The chain combines TRBV29-1 with TRBJ2-7, with a weak D call TRBD2 (6 bases). Germline V gives CDR1 SQVTM, CDR2 ANQGSEA. Trimming took 1 base from V and 0 from J, leaving 7 bases between them. This CDR3 has 13 residues. The CDR3 coding sequence is TGCAGCGTTGAAGGGACTACCTCCTACGAGCAGTACTTC. This gives the protein CSVEGTTSYEQYF.

V usage is TRBV5-6 and J usage is TRBJ1-3; the D gene is possibly TRBD1 (6 bases). V was shortened by 0 bases and J by 0 bases, with 19 bases between the two germline ends. The germline gives CDR1 SGHDT, CDR2 YYEEEE. The CDR3 is 19 residues long. The CDR3 DNA reads TGTGCCAGCAGCTTGGCCTTCCTTATAGGACAGCACTCTGGAAACACCATATATTTT. It translates to CASSLAFLIGQHSGNTIYF.

The chain's CDR3 is CASSADDIYGYTF. As DNA, the CDR3 is TGTGCCAGCAGCGCTGATGACATCTATGGCTACACCTTC. The chain has TRBV9 and TRBJ1-2; D uncertain. In germline, CDR1 is SGDLS, CDR2 YYNGEE. This CDR3 has 13 amino acids. V lost 3 bases and J lost 4, with 10 bases in between.

The V and J genes are TRBV24-1 and TRBJ1-1, with a possible D match to TRBD1 (6 bases). The CDR3 runs to 13 residues. The V gene's germline CDR1 is KGHDR and CDR2 SFDVKD. Between the trimmed V and J ends, which lost 6 bases and 5 bases, there was a span of 12 bases. Here the CDR3 reads CATSFNQGTEAFF. CDR3 bases: TGTGCCACCAGTTTCAACCAGGGGACTGAAGCTTTCTTT.

V gene TRBV9 combines with J gene TRBJ1-2, with 9 bases matching TRBD1. Germline assignment: CDR1 SGDLS and CDR2 YYNGEE. J was trimmed by 8 bases and V by 4 bases; bases with no gene match: 15. The CDR3 is 16 residues long. The DNA of the CDR3 is TGTGCCAGCAGCTCCAATAGGGACAGGGCTGGGCCGGGCTACACCTTC. Its protein is CASSSNRDRAGPGYTF.

V usage is TRBV28 and J usage is TRBJ1-6, with D unresolved. The CDR3 is 16 residues long. Trimming removed 2 bases at V and 8 bases at J, with 16 bases between. In germline, CDR1 is MDHEN, CDR2 SYDVKM. CDR3 DNA: TGTGCCAGCAGTTTAGGGCGGGCCGGAGTGGATTCACCCCTCCACTTT. As protein: CASSLGRAGVDSPLHF.

This rearrangement joins TRBV28 to TRBJ1-1; the match to TRBD1 covers 9 bases. Germline V CDR1 and CDR2: MDHEN, SYDVKM. There are 11 residues in the CDR3. V lost 8 bases to trimming and J lost 10 bases; unmatched junction nucleotides: 5. The CDR3 sequence: CASETGGLAFF. CDR3 sequence (DNA): TGTGCCAGCGAAACAGGGGGCTTAGCTTTCTTT.

The V and J genes are TRBV19 and TRBJ2-7; no definite D call. V was clipped by 3 bases and J by 5 bases, with 17 bases between them. The CDR3 is 15 residues long. CDR1 and CDR2 (germline): LNHDA, SQIVND (reference sequence). CDR3 sequence reads: CASSMYYSWSDEQYF. CDR3 DNA: TGTGCCAGTAGTATGTATTATTCGTGGTCGGACGAGCAGTACTTC.

The chain couples TRBV11-2 to TRBJ2-7; 8 bases are shared with TRBD2. The germline V gene encodes CDR1 SGHAT and CDR2 FQNNGV. V shed 7 bases and J 3 bases; nucleotides not matched to a gene: 8. The CDR3 runs to 14 residues. CDR3 nucleotide sequence: TGTGCCAGCACCCGGGGACTAGGAATCTACGAGCAGTACTTC. Amino acid sequence: CASTRGLGIYEQYF. Using reference TRBV11-2 and TRBJ2-7 for the parts outside the CDR3, the full variable domain is EAGVAQSPRYKIIEKRQSVAFWCNPISGHATLYWYQQILGQGPKLLIQFQNNGVVDDSQLPKDRFSAERLKGVDSTLKIQPAKLEDSAVYLCASTRGLGIYEQYFGPGTRLTVT.